At least ten counts were recorded for the clone carrying this T cell receptor (beta chain). Its specificity is not known. The data were obtained in a study of response to subunit inactivated influenza vaccine. Study-wide points: With each seasonal influenza vaccination, the authors suggested, few new T cells are recruited.

V lost 1 base and J lost 0, with 5 bases in between. The CDR3 is 14 residues long. From the RT-PCR reads, TCRdb called clonotypes with MiXCR, one entry per CDR3 protein. The sample records around 850,000 distinct CDR3 sequences, around a sixth being singletons. This sequence originates from a man over 45 who received an inactivated influenza vaccine. Source: PBMCs from blood, taken 4 to 6 days after vaccination. This chain connects TRBV12-3 or TRBV12-4 to TRBJ2-3; no clear D. The CDR3: CASSLELSTDTQYF. The CDR3 nucleotides read TGTGCCAGCAGTTTAGAACTAAGCACAGATACGCAGTATTTT.